This entry describes one T cell receptor (beta chain). Losses at the gene ends were 0 bases for V and 11 bases for J; bases not matched to a gene: 1. The CDR3 has 13 amino acids. Looked up from germline, CDR1 is SGHRS and CDR2 is YFSETQ. These data originate in a study of blood T cell repertoires in COVID-19. Study-level background: The United States, Italy and Spain were the sources of the acute and convalescent COVID-19 samples.

TCRdb keeps only in-frame clones here, not all; method: immunoSEQ multiplex PCR. The sample has about 260,000 clones; 87% are singletons. The specimen was peripheral blood. This rearrangement joins TRBV5-1 to TRBJ2-1; 11 positions match TRBD2. The source of this sequence is a woman in her forties who had recovered from COVID-19. CDR3 nucleotides: TGCGCCAGCAGCTTGGGACTAGCGGGAAAGCAGTTCTTC. Its protein is CASSLGLAGKQFF.